This TCR beta chain was captured by sequencing in a study of control samples from healthy donors and cancer patients. TCRdb keeps only in-frame clones here, not all; method: immunoSEQ multiplex PCR. The table records approximately 140,000 clones, about nine tenths of them present only once. The CDR3 consists of 13 residues. Trimming stripped 4 bases from V and 7 bases from J, with 13 bases between. The germline V gene encodes CDR1 WNHNN and CDR2 SYGVQD (reference sequence). The chain couples TRBV10-1 to TRBJ2-5; weak D call: TRBD1 (5 bases). The sequence was obtained from a woman in her 30s in good health. The sequencing sample was made of blood. The CDR3 DNA is TGCGCCAGCAGTGGATCGGACATGGTGACCCAGTACTTC. This encodes CASSGSDMVTQYF.